These T cell receptor beta chains were read from a single sample in a study of T cell responses to AZD1222 COVID-19 vaccine. Assay: immunoSEQ multiplex PCR; the TCRdb copy retains only in-frame clones and omits some. Counted here are roughly 150,000 clones, about 91% occurring once; the ten biggest clones make up more than 1.2%. The sequences come from peripheral blood, collected on day 0 of AZD1222 vaccination. These receptors all stem from an adult in good health. Both conserved end residues are part of each CDR3. Each record gives: V gene, CDR3 protein.

>TRBV5-1
CASSLVSTGVYEQYF
>TRBV9
CASSGRGAGSPLHF
>TRBV25-1
CASSQTGTGYSPLHF
>TRBV18
CASSKSRVSNSPLHF
>TRBV6-5
CASSYGFGDIQYF
>TRBV28
CASSLGDWILNTEAFF
>TRBV30
CAWSTGLHGYTF
>TRBV6-2/TRBV6-3
CASSLSVSSYEQYF
>TRBV5-4
CASSLGGYHTF
>TRBV11-3
CASSLRRQGTDTQYF
>TRBV27
CASSLSSRSGNTIYF
>TRBV6-4
CASSVSSGGAQDTQYF
>TRBV5-6
CASSPDSGRIEAFF
>TRBV24-1
CATALGGTSSYNEQFF
>TRBV18
CASSPAGQRGNTIYF
>TRBV5-4
CASSLVTGFAGEQYF
>TRBV7-8
CASSLVGFKAADTQYF
>TRBV5-6
CASSSPGHTSGNTIYF
>TRBV6-2/TRBV6-3
CASSWGQKIEAFF
>TRBV5-1
CASSPGLAGGNAFTYEQYF
>TRBV11-3
CASSLGLAGEETQYF
>TRBV19
CASSNRPSTNEKLFF
>TRBV7-9
CASSLGSSYNEQFF
>TRBV25-1
CASSPKPHRGSGNTIYF
>TRBV1
CTSYHRLAGFSYEQYF
>TRBV7-9
CASSPVGSGNQPQHF
>TRBV28
CASTTLGGTNTGELFF
>TRBV7-2
CASSPDRASYGYTF
>TRBV28
CASSPPGSSYEQYF
>TRBV5-1
CASSQSGRGGEQYF
>TRBV11-3
CASSPIGDISTYEQYF
>TRBV18
CASSPLGVSYNEQFF
>TRBV5-1
CASSSGPNSPLHF
>TRBV11-2
CASSPGGGYNQPQHF
>TRBV12-3/TRBV12-4
CASSFGPADTQYF
>TRBV5-1
CASTPTSRSYNEQFF
>TRBV7-3
CASSWGHSADTQYF
>TRBV7-8
CASSPSTSGRRNEQFF
>TRBV14
CVSSQRSRGKGTGELFF